The present T cell receptor (beta chain) was sequenced within a study of tumour-infiltrating T cells in Burkitt lymphoma. This clone was seen a few times. The CDR3 has 14 residues. Germline CDR1 MGHRA, CDR2 YSYEKL. Trimming removed 0 bases at V and 6 bases at J, with 9 bases between. Generated by immunoSEQ multiplex PCR, the TCRdb table keeps only in-frame clones and is missing some. The sample yields tens of thousands of clones, around 29% seen once. The sequencing sample was made of tumor tissue. The rearrangement links TRBV4-1 to TRBJ1-5; tentative D call: TRBD1 (6 bases). The source of this sequence is a human donor with Burkitt lymphoma. CDR3 protein: CASSQDTGPQPQHF. CDR3 bases: TGCGCCAGCAGCCAAGACACAGGGCCTCAGCCCCAGCATTTT.